This TCR beta chain was obtained from a study of blood T cell repertoires in COVID-19. Study summary: In each case, the material was cDNA or gDNA derived from T cells, B-cell-depleted T cells, or PBMCs.

As handled by the study authors: Researchers report that nucleated cell counts were estimated from reference gene primer amplification. Profiling relied on immunoSEQ multiplex PCR, and the TCRdb table lists in-frame clones only, not all of them. V, J and clone size are those of that table, while D and trimming were read from the DNA. The sample lists some 450,000 clones; around 90% were seen once. V was clipped by 5 bases and J by 7 bases, with 8 bases between them. CDR3 size: 11 residues. About this clone itself: The same CDR3 can be traced to other DNA sequences in this sample.

The rearrangement uses TRBV12-3 or TRBV12-4 and TRBJ1-2; no reliable D call. This TCR derives from a man aged 18-30 years with COVID-19, enrolled during active disease. The source material was peripheral blood. CDR3 bases: TGTGCCAGCAGTCCGGGAGGTGGCTACACCTTC. This codes for CASSPGGGYTF.